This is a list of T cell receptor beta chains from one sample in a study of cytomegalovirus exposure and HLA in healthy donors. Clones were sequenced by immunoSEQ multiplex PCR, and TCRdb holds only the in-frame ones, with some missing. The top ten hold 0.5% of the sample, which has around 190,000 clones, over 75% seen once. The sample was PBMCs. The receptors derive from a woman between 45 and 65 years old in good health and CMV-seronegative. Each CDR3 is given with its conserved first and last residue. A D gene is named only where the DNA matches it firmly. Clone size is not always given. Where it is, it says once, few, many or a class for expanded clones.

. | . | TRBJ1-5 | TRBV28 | CASSFGVGNQPQHF | TGTGCCAGCAGTTTCGGAGTGGGCAATCAGCCCCAGCATTTT
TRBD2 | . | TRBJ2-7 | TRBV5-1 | CASSLSVARAGDYEQYF | TGCGCCAGCAGCTTGAGCGTTGCTCGAGCGGGGGACTACGAGCAGTACTTC
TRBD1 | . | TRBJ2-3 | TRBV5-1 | CASSLGGGTGADTQYF | TGCGCCAGCAGCTTGGGAGGTGGGACAGGGGCAGATACGCAGTATTTT
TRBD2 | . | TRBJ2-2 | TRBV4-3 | CASSHLLSGDVTGELFF | TGCGCCAGCAGCCACCTCCTAAGCGGGGACGTGACCGGGGAGCTGTTTTTT
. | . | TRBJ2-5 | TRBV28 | CASSISRGQETQYF | TGTGCCAGCAGCATCTCTAGGGGCCAAGAGACCCAGTACTTC
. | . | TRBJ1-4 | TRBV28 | CASSFGAFEKLFF | TGTGCCAGCAGTTTTGGGGCTTTTGAAAAACTGTTTTTT
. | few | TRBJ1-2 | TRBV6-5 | CASRPQANYGYTF | TGTGCCAGCAGACCACAGGCTAACTATGGCTACACCTTC
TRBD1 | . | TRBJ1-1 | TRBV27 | CASSRTGFMNTEAFF | TGTGCCAGCAGCCGGACAGGGTTCATGAACACTGAAGCTTTCTTT
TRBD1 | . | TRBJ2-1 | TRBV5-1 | CASSSWTGLGDEQFF | TGCGCCAGCAGCTCTTGGACAGGGTTGGGGGATGAGCAGTTCTTC
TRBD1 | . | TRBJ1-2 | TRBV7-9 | CASTSSLGTGANYGYTF | TGTGCCAGCACCTCCTCTTTAGGGACAGGAGCTAACTATGGCTACACCTTC
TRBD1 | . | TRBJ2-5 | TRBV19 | CASSIPPRDRFGKTQYF | TGTGCCAGTAGTATCCCCCCCCGGGACAGGTTTGGGAAGACCCAGTACTTC
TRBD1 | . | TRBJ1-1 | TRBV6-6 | CASSYSKQGSTEAFF | TGTGCCAGCAGTTACTCGAAACAGGGGAGCACTGAAGCTTTCTTT
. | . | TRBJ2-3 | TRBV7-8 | CASSLLASRRTDTQYF | TGTGCCAGCAGCTTACTGGCTAGCCGTAGAACAGATACGCAGTATTTT
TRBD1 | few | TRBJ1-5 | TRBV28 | CASSYRQGMNQPQHF | TGTGCCAGCTCTTACCGACAGGGAATGAATCAGCCCCAGCATTTT
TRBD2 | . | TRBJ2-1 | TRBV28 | CASSFEGGPREQFF | TGTGCCAGCAGTTTTGAGGGAGGGCCCCGTGAGCAGTTCTTC
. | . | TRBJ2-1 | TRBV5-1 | CASSRDSLYNEQFF | TGCGCCAGCAGCAGGGACTCTCTCTACAATGAGCAGTTCTTC
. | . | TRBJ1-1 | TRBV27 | CASSFRTQSEAFF | TGTGCCAGCAGTTTCAGGACACAAAGTGAAGCTTTCTTT
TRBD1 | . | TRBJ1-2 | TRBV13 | CASSFSGQNYGYTF | TGTGCCAGCAGCTTTTCGGGACAGAACTATGGCTACACCTTC
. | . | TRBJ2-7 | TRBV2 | CASSEARGQYF | TGTGCCAGCAGTGAAGCCCGGGGGCAGTACTTC
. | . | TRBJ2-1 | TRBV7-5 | CARSFRVERETEYNEQFF | TGTGCCAGAAGCTTTAGGGTGGAGCGGGAGACCGAATACAATGAGCAGTTCTTC
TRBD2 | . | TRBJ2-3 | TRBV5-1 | CASSLASGGADTQYF | TGCGCCAGCAGCTTGGCGTCGGGGGGGGCAGATACGCAGTATTTT
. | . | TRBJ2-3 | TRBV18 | CASSPSGSDTQYF | TGTGCCAGCTCACCGTCAGGGTCAGATACGCAGTATTTT
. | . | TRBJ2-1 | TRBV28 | CASSLSRGLYNEQFF | TGTGCCAGCAGTTTATCCAGGGGCCTCTACAATGAGCAGTTCTTC
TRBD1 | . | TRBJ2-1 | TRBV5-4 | CASSLGTGVYNEQFF | TGTGCCAGCAGCCTCGGGACAGGGGTTTACAATGAGCAGTTCTTC
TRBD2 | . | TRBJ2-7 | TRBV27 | CASSPGLAVYEQYF | TGTGCCAGCAGCCCGGGACTAGCGGTCTACGAGCAGTACTTC
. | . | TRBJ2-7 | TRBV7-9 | CASSRDTTYEQYF | TGTGCCAGCAGCCGGGACACTACCTACGAGCAGTACTTC
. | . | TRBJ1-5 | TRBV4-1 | CASSQDLPTGNQPQHF | TGCGCCAGCAGCCAAGATCTACCTACAGGCAATCAGCCCCAGCATTTT
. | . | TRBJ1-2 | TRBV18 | CASSLQAQGGYTF | TGTGCCAGCTCACTTCAAGCTCAGGGTGGCTACACCTTC
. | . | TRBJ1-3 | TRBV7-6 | CASSLTGSGNTIYF | TGTGCCAGCAGCTTAACAGGGTCTGGAAACACCATATATTTT
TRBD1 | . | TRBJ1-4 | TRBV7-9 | CASSLGSGGYEKLFF | TGTGCCAGCAGCCTGGGATCAGGGGGCTATGAAAAACTGTTTTTT
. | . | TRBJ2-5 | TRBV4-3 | CASSHTGFGQETQYF | TGCGCCAGCAGCCACACAGGGTTCGGACAAGAGACCCAGTACTTC
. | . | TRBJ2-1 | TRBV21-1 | CASSKGPRQLNEQFF | TGTGCCAGCAGCAAGGGGCCCCGGCAGCTCAATGAGCAGTTCTTC
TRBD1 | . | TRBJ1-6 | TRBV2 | CASTARGTGGNSPLHF | TGTGCCAGCACCGCAAGGGGGACAGGGGGGAATTCACCCCTCCACTTT
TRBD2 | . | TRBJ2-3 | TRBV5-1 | CASSLTSGRTDTQYF | TGCGCCAGCAGCTTAACTAGCGGGAGGACGGATACGCAGTATTTT
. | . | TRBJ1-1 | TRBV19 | CASSPVRVVTEAFF | TGTGCCAGTAGTCCCGTCAGGGTGGTCACTGAAGCTTTCTTT
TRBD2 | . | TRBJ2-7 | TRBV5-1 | CASSFSGRAGEQYF | TGCGCCAGCAGCTTTAGCGGGAGGGCCGGCGAGCAGTACTTC
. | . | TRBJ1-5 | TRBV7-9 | CASSSSRGGRNQPQHF | TGTGCCAGCAGCTCCTCCCGGGGGGGACGCAATCAGCCCCAGCATTTT
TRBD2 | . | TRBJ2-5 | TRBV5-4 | CASSLGGGGETQYF | TGTGCCAGCAGCTTGGGAGGCGGGGGAGAGACCCAGTACTTC
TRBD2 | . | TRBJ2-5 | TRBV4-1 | CASSTSSGGRWETQYF | TGCGCCAGCAGCACCTCTAGCGGGGGGCGGTGGGAGACCCAGTACTTC
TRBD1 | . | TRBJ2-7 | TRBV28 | CASKDRGPYEQYF | TGTGCCAGCAAGGACAGGGGGCCGTACGAGCAGTACTTC
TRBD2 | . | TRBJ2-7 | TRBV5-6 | CASSAWTSEAYEQYF | TGTGCCAGCAGCGCATGGACTAGCGAGGCCTACGAGCAGTACTTC